This T cell receptor (beta chain) was retrieved from a study of cytomegalovirus exposure and HLA in healthy donors (dated by TCRdb to the late 2010s). Regarding the complete study: An earlier analysis of roughly 500 of the donors reported roughly 300 Gb of sequence data and some 100 million unique TCR beta sequences from some 180 million T cells. An early release that covered some 640 HLA-typed donors contained 250 to 350 gigabases of sequencing data and 70 million to 100 million unique TCR sequences. Rather than using new phenotypic data, the later analysis identified candidate immune exposures from TCR beta sequences and from how often those sequences occurred across donors. Roughly 5 DR-DQ haplotypes were handled as single units for association and clustering because linkage in the cohort was strong. To study patterns of TCR occurrence, a later analysis re-analyzed previously published TCR beta repertoires from 666 donors and added high-resolution HLA genotyping. Typing coverage differed by locus: A, B, C, DRB1 and DQB1 were typed in roughly 629-630 donors, DQA1 in 500 to 550, DPA1 in around 610, and DPB1 in 450 to 490. Of the roughly 400 genotyped donors, about 80% fell in the genetic ancestry cluster associated with self-reported Caucasian donors. A separate validation cohort of approximately 130 different subjects was used in addition to the roughly 670-subject first cohort. Across about 380 genotyped donors of the cohort, an average of roughly 230,000 unique TCR beta nucleotide sequences per donor were sequenced, and roughly 17% of those sequences were non-productive. Every discovery cohort repertoire had been produced on one sequencing platform. The study profiled the T cell repertoires of fewer than 850 subjects by immunosequencing and related them to cytomegalovirus serostatus. Donor age, sex, ethnicity and CMV serostatus were collected together with the repertoire data. In an earlier analysis of 587 of the donors, high-throughput TCR beta sequencing was used to judge whether each TCR beta V gene segment behaved as functional or pseudogenic. Both class I and class II loci were covered by HLA typing, at four-digit resolution. The study aimed to test whether signatures of past pathogen exposure could be identified by cataloging public T cell receptors. To predict cytomegalovirus infection status, the study combined high-throughput TCR immunosequencing, statistical association of individual TCRs with disease status, and machine learning. In a later genetic analysis, genome-wide SNP genotypes for about 55% of the roughly 700 donors were used, and that subset was treated as a discovery cohort. Paper-wide results and their limitations: When HLA alleles, especially DR and DQ, strongly co-occurred, attributing TCR associations to individual alleles was difficult. In a later analysis, most CMV-associated TCR beta chains were found to appear HLA-restricted, with HLA associations seemingly driven largely by CMV exposure. In a later analysis, the rate of TCR association differed among HLA loci, with DRB1 alleles having the most associated TCRs and HLA-C alleles having the fewest. While some public TCRs were present in many individuals, most TCR sequences turned up only very rarely across donors. In vitro tests confirmed that a few of the cytomegalovirus-associated TCR beta chains recognize cytomegalovirus antigens. A later analysis reported that several top co-occurrence clusters appeared linked to parvovirus B19, influenza, CMV and Epstein-Barr virus. Some 15 rarely observed V segments, including chromosome 9 orphons, were excluded from the earlier analysis of approximately 600 of the donors because counts were too low. The 87-base-pair reads could not distinguish some IMGT-functional V segments, including TRBV6-2 and TRBV6-3, so those segments were excluded. Correlated functional status among segregating V segments might reflect linkage disequilibrium, but an unknown experimental factor could not be ruled out. Presence/absence analyses assumed roughly uniform sequencing depth across donors, an assumption that may not hold. Cytomegalovirus status was reported to be diagnosed by the classifier with high specificity and sensitivity in both the original and validation cohorts. V-gene and J-gene trimming of TCR beta chains was associated with a missense DCLRE1C variant in a later genetic analysis, and the association was replicated in an independent cohort. In an earlier analysis of some 640 of the donors, most TCR beta V segments were observed in productive rearrangements about 87% or about 30% of the time, broadly matching IMGT annotations. A further reported finding was that TCR beta sequences accurately predicted the HLA-A and HLA-B alleles for most subjects in the first cohort. In this cohort, only TCR beta chains were sequenced, and detectable features were limited by the absence of alpha or paired-chain data. In a later analysis, HLA-associated TCR beta chains showed more clonal expansion and lower generation probabilities than non-associated chains that were equally common. At a false discovery rate of 0.05, a later analysis linked around 15,000 TCR beta sequences to specific HLA alleles. It was suggested by the authors that the approach could potentially be generalized to other disease states and immunological phenotypes. HLA typing was unavailable for some donors at each locus, so association tests used only the typed subset. A cluster of highly shared sequence variants was judged likely to be a technical artifact of the sequencing pipeline. A total of fewer than 200 TCR beta chains were listed by the study as associated with cytomegalovirus. The only immune exposure information available for the cohort was CMV serostatus. A later genetic analysis reported fewer N-insertions in productive TCRs among donors in an Asian-associated ancestry cluster than the roughly 720-donor mean.

The CDR3 measures 13 amino acids from cysteine to phenylalanine. The only DNA kept is the CDR3, 39 bases in frame from the first base. Per the germline V gene, LGHNA is the CDR1 and YSLEER is the CDR2. For this chain, trimming is 3 bases at the V end and 7 bases at the J end, and the number of junction bases without a gene match is 5. The cohort consisted of 670 or so healthy bone marrow donors. Cohort members were all nominally healthy when sampled, although unrecorded immune exposures were likely present. The donor tested CMV seronegative, placing the donor among the 300 to 450 seronegative members of the cohort. Every donor gave a peripheral blood sample, and the peripheral blood mononuclear cells from that sample were used for TCR beta sequencing. Genomic DNA extraction from the blood cell samples was performed with the Qiagen DNeasy Blood Extraction Kit. Libraries were built with the immunoSEQ multiplex PCR assay. A mixture of 60 forward primers for TCR Vbeta segments and 13 reverse primers for TCR Jbeta segments was used in the multiplex PCR. Amplification of the CDR3 region of rearranged TCR beta genes was performed with a multiplex PCR assay on genomic DNA. Amplified TCR beta libraries were sequenced as 87-base-pair reads on the Illumina HiSeq System. On the authors' methods: A later analysis tallied 75 million to 95 million unique TCR beta chains across the 700 or so repertoires, and around 10 million of those chains were shared by two or more donors. To remove PCR and sequencing errors, raw reads were error-corrected and collapsed into unique sequences using a nearest-neighbor algorithm that merged closely related sequences. Alignment of CDR3 sequences to IMGT reference sequences was used to assign V, D and J gene segments. For a sequence to be retained, a match of at least six nucleotides was required to both a V gene segment and a J gene segment. A rearrangement counted as productive if the CDR3 had no stop codons and remained in frame with V and J, and every other rearrangement counted as non-productive. Following IMGT convention, CDR3 was defined as the stretch from the second conserved V-encoded cysteine to the conserved J-encoded phenylalanine. In an earlier analysis of around 640 of the donors, sequences lacking an unambiguous match to a single V gene segment were excluded. An earlier analysis of 587 of the donors classified V segments as functional when productive rearrangements were above 56.7% and as segregating when the standard deviation between donors was above 5%. To diagnose cytomegalovirus status from the catalog of TCR beta chain sequences, a statistical classification framework was built. A later analysis assigned V and J genes by comparing TCR nucleotide sequences with IMGT/GENE-DB human TR gene sequences. In a later analysis, CDR3 sequences and most-parsimonious VDJ recombination scenarios were assigned using the TCRdist pipeline. In a later analysis, every TCR beta chain was defined by the combination of its CDR3 amino acid sequence and its V-gene family, and reads without a unique V-gene family were dropped. To address suspected cross-contamination and a sequencing artifact, a later analysis removed roughly 640 highly shared, low-generation-probability nucleotide sequences. A later analysis calculated a clonal expansion index for each public chain from normalized within-repertoire ranks of inferred template counts. In a later analysis, generation probabilities were computed with a VDJ recombination model fitted to out-of-frame rearrangements, and the resulting probabilities were checked against IGoR. Hypergeometric tests were used in a later analysis to score TCR-TCR, TCR-HLA and TCR-CMV co-occurrence, with a repertoire-size bias correction applied to the TCR pairs. To estimate false discovery rates, a later analysis permuted the HLA or CMV assignments 20 times. In a later analysis, co-occurring TCRs were grouped using DBSCAN, and TCRdist sequence similarity was added for clustering within HLA-allele-positive subsets. Repertoires with fewer than 30,000 or more than 120,000 public chains were left out of co-occurrence clustering, as were a handful of repertoires with anomalous nucleotide sharing. The immuneACCESS repertoire file appears here via TCRdb, limited to in-frame rearrangements. These files lack a portion of the clones; in checked studies, under half of the deficit traces to unresolved V genes, and the cause of the others is not known. V and J calls and clone size are as listed in that table; D and trimming were resolved from the DNA. The sample table contains about 190,000 clones; only one count was recorded for approximately 78% of them. The ten biggest clones cover roughly 1.5% of the sample.

Of note for this clone: No antigen is known for it. Nothing much larger sits one base from this clone, and base qualities are not available.

This receptor was identified in a woman in her late teens or twenties in good health and CMV-seronegative. Rearrangement joined TRBV4-3 to TRBJ1-1; TRBD1 lines up with 7 middle nucleotides. The sequenced sample was PBMCs. For the CDR3, the sequence is CASSQGAGGEAFF. The DNA sequence is given as TGCGCCAGCAGCCAGGGCGCAGGGGGTGAAGCTTTCTTT.